These T cell receptor beta chains were read from a single sample in a study of CD8 T cells in Susac syndrome. Each CDR3 protein is one row after TCRdb ran MiXCR on the immunoSEQ multiplex PCR reads. The sample yields under 200,000 distinct CDR3 sequences, roughly 96% seen once. Material for sequencing was CD4+ T cells from PBMCs. These receptors all come from a human donor in good health. Both conserved end residues are part of each CDR3. D genes are given only for firm matches. Rows may omit the clone size; those that give it use once, few, many or a size class.

j_call d_call clone_size v_call cdr3_aa cdr3_nt
TRBJ2-3 - - TRBV29-1 CSAPGRDWTDTQYF TGCAGCGCTCCGGGGCGGGACTGGACAGATACGCAGTATTTT
TRBJ1-2 TRBD1 once TRBV30 CAWSRQGSDGYTF TGTGCCTGGAGTAGACAGGGGTCGGATGGCTACACCTTC
TRBJ1-1 TRBD1 - TRBV20-1 CSAVDRLNTEAFF TGCAGTGCAGTGGACAGGTTGAACACTGAAGCTTTCTTT
TRBJ2-3 TRBD1 - TRBV20-1 CSVNPTGERTDTQYF TGCAGTGTCAACCCGACAGGGGAACGCACAGATACGCAGTATTTT
TRBJ2-3 TRBD2 - TRBV30 CAWRGAGGPNTQYF TGTGCCTGGAGGGGAGCGGGAGGGCCTAATACGCAGTATTTT
TRBJ2-1 - - TRBV9 CASSVDRVTYNEQFF TGTGCCAGCAGCGTAGACAGGGTAACCTACAATGAGCAGTTCTTC
TRBJ2-7 - few TRBV18 CASSPPSSYEQYF TGTGCCAGCTCACCCCCCAGCTCCTACGAGCAGTACTTC
TRBJ1-2 TRBD1 - TRBV29-1 CSVGPSDRGGYGYTF TGCAGCGTTGGCCCCTCTGACAGGGGTGGTTATGGCTACACCTTC
TRBJ2-6 - - TRBV19 CASSIGGELGANVLTF TGTGCCAGTAGTATCGGCGGAGAGTTAGGGGCCAACGTCCTGACTTTC
TRBJ2-1 - - TRBV10-3 CAISAGARDNEQFF TGTGCCATCAGTGCGGGAGCCCGTGACAATGAGCAGTTCTTC
TRBJ2-1 TRBD2 - TRBV30 CAWSPGRYNEQFF TGTGCCTGGAGCCCCGGGAGGTACAATGAGCAGTTCTTC
TRBJ2-1 - - TRBV5-1 CASSWDSPFNEQFF TGCGCCAGCAGCTGGGATTCACCGTTTAATGAGCAGTTCTTC
TRBJ1-1 - - TRBV29-1 CSASRSNRMNTEAFF TGCAGCGCATCCCGATCAAACCGGATGAACACTGAAGCTTTCTTT
TRBJ1-5 - - TRBV27 CASSSGTGVNQPQHF TGTGCCAGCAGTTCGGGGACGGGTGTTAATCAGCCCCAGCATTTT
TRBJ2-1 - once TRBV7-2 CASSQGPRDEQFF TGTGCCAGCAGCCAGGGACCGCGGGATGAGCAGTTCTTC
TRBJ2-7 - - TRBV14 CASSGGFGYEQYF TGTGCCAGCAGCGGGGGGTTCGGCTACGAGCAGTACTTC
TRBJ2-5 TRBD2 - TRBV7-8 CASSLGEGTQYF TGTGCCAGCAGCTTAGGGGAGGGGACCCAGTACTTC
TRBJ2-6 - - TRBV7-9 CASSPPGASGANVLTF TGTGCCAGCAGCCCCCCGGGGGCCTCTGGGGCCAACGTCCTGACTTTC
TRBJ1-5 - - TRBV2 CASSPWTTLEPQHF TGTGCCAGCAGTCCTTGGACGACTCTGGAGCCCCAGCATTTT
TRBJ2-3 - once TRBV9 CASSLQHFTDTQYF TGTGCCAGCAGCTTACAACATTTCACAGATACGCAGTATTTT
TRBJ2-5 - - TRBV2 CASTGEETQYF TGTGCCAGCACGGGGGAAGAGACCCAGTACTTC
TRBJ2-1 TRBD2 - TRBV19 CASSPGLAVSYNEQFF TGTGCCAGTAGTCCCGGACTAGCGGTATCCTACAATGAGCAGTTCTTC
TRBJ2-7 - - TRBV5-1 CASSFGDPYEQYF TGCGCCAGCAGCTTTGGAGACCCCTACGAGCAGTACTTC
TRBJ2-5 - - TRBV6-5 CASSNGVETQYF TGTGCCAGCAGCAACGGAGTCGAGACCCAGTACTTC
TRBJ2-7 TRBD1 - TRBV19 CASSPGTANSYEQYF TGTGCCAGTAGTCCCGGGACAGCTAACTCCTACGAGCAGTACTTC
TRBJ1-1 - - TRBV3-1 CASSQTANTEAFF TGTGCCAGCAGCCAGACAGCTAACACTGAAGCTTTCTTT
TRBJ1-5 - - TRBV7-2 CASSLAGRERPQHF TGTGCCAGCAGCTTAGCAGGAAGAGAGCGGCCCCAGCATTTT
TRBJ2-7 TRBD1 once TRBV9 CASSPTGQGYEQYF TGTGCCAGCTCACCGACGGGACAGGGTTACGAGCAGTACTTC
TRBJ2-1 - once TRBV7-8 CASTTRNEQFF TGTGCCAGCACTACTCGCAATGAGCAGTTCTTC
TRBJ2-3 TRBD2 - TRBV27 CASSQRGGSTDTQYF TGTGCCAGCAGTCAGCGGGGTGGCTCGACAGATACGCAGTATTTT
TRBJ1-1 - - TRBV7-3 CASSLSRQAEAFF TGTGCCAGCAGCTTATCAAGGCAGGCTGAAGCTTTCTTT
TRBJ2-7 - few TRBV29-1 CSVREGGAYEQYF TGCAGCGTTAGGGAAGGGGGAGCCTACGAGCAGTACTTC
TRBJ2-1 - once TRBV7-3 CASSLTATKGTDEQFF TGTGCCAGCAGCTTAACGGCGACGAAGGGCACGGATGAGCAGTTCTTC
TRBJ1-5 TRBD1 - TRBV19 CASSTAGGRSQPQHF TGTGCCAGTAGTACCGCAGGGGGCAGGAGCCAGCCCCAGCATTTT
TRBJ1-1 - - TRBV6-6 CASSSRTVNTEAFF TGTGCCAGCAGTTCTCGGACAGTGAACACTGAAGCTTTCTTT
TRBJ2-6 - - TRBV15 CATGYSSGANVLTF TGTGCCACCGGATACAGTTCTGGGGCCAACGTCCTGACTTTC
TRBJ2-7 - - TRBV18 CASSPQGPYEQYF TGTGCCAGCTCACCGCAGGGGCCCTACGAGCAGTACTTC
TRBJ2-1 - - TRBV5-1 CASSLEPVRSYNEQFF TGCGCCAGCAGCTTGGAGCCGGTGCGCTCCTACAATGAGCAGTTCTTC
TRBJ2-1 TRBD2 - TRBV5-4 CASSASGGLYNEQFF TGTGCCAGCAGCGCCTCGGGGGGACTCTACAATGAGCAGTTCTTC
TRBJ1-5 TRBD1 - TRBV7-2 CASSQGGLSNQPQHF TGTGCCAGCAGCCAGGGGGGTCTGAGCAATCAGCCCCAGCATTTT
TRBJ2-2 - - TRBV6-2/TRBV6-3 CASSYSKELNTGELFF TGTGCCAGCAGTTACTCGAAGGAGCTAAACACCGGGGAGCTGTTTTTT
TRBJ2-7 - - TRBV7-2 CASSYSGQGYYEQYF TGTGCCAGCAGCTATTCGGGTCAGGGATACTACGAGCAGTACTTC
TRBJ1-5 - - TRBV7-8 CASSPTSSNQPQHF TGTGCCAGCAGCCCCACGAGTAGCAATCAGCCCCAGCATTTT
TRBJ2-7 - - TRBV20-1 CSAPGTYEQYF TGCAGTGCCCCTGGGACCTACGAGCAGTACTTC
TRBJ2-1 - - TRBV20-1 CSQGGVGGAHEQFF TGCAGTCAAGGGGGTGTAGGGGGTGCCCATGAGCAGTTCTTC
TRBJ1-2 TRBD1 - TRBV27 CASSLSVGQGIVYGYTF TGTGCCAGCAGTTTATCGGTAGGACAGGGGATCGTCTATGGCTACACCTTC
TRBJ2-5 TRBD1 - TRBV3-1 CASCYRGETQYF TGTGCCAGCTGTTACAGGGGAGAGACCCAGTACTTC
TRBJ1-5 TRBD1 - TRBV4-1 CASRDRGGNQPQHF TGCGCCAGCAGGGACAGGGGGGGAAATCAGCCCCAGCATTTT
TRBJ2-7 TRBD1 - TRBV15 CATRGQGWHNEQYF TGTGCCACCAGGGGACAGGGGTGGCATAACGAGCAGTACTTC
TRBJ2-1 TRBD2 - TRBV12-3/TRBV12-4 CASSPGGEQFF TGTGCCAGCAGTCCCGGGGGGGAGCAGTTCTTC
TRBJ1-2 - - TRBV30 CAWSSLYGYTF TGTGCCTGGAGTTCTCTTTATGGCTACACCTTC
TRBJ2-3 - once TRBV29-1 CSVDSTLGTQYF TGCAGCGTTGATAGTACGCTAGGTACGCAGTATTTT
TRBJ2-1 - - TRBV7-2 CASSSLLLEQFF TGTGCCAGCAGCTCCCTCCTGTTGGAGCAGTTCTTC
TRBJ2-2 - - TRBV29-1 CSVDTPAGELFF TGCAGCGTTGATACGCCCGCCGGGGAGCTGTTTTTT
TRBJ1-5 - - TRBV7-2 CASSLVTGPSIQPQHF TGTGCCAGCAGCTTAGTGACGGGACCATCGATTCAGCCCCAGCATTTT